The 30 T cell receptor beta chains given below trace back to one sample, sequenced in a study of blood T cell repertoires in COVID-19. The protocol was immunoSEQ multiplex PCR, while the TCRdb copy is restricted to in-frame clones and leaves out a portion. The sample includes a few hundred thousand clones, 86% of them seen just once. Sequenced material: peripheral blood. These receptors were obtained from a woman in her 30s with active or convalescent COVID-19.

The V and J genes are TRBV29-1 and TRBJ1-2; the match to TRBD1 covers 9 bases. Germline V CDR1 and CDR2: SQVTM, ANQGSEA. The CDR3 extends over 16 amino acids. Unmatched junction bases numbered 16, after V lost 3 bases and J lost 8 bases. The CDR3 loop is CSVDPDKRQGGRGYTF. CDR3 nucleotides: TGCAGCGTTGACCCCGATAAGAGACAGGGGGGACGGGGCTACACCTTC.

The rearrangement uses TRBV7-3 and TRBJ1-1, with 8 bases lining up with TRBD1. V trimming: 5 bases; J trimming: 5 bases; junction bases outside the gene matches: 4. This CDR3 region has 13 residues. Germline loops: CDR1 SGHTA, CDR2 FQGTGA. The CDR3 is CASSTQGGTEAFF. The CDR3 DNA reads TGTGCCAGCAGCACACAGGGGGGGACTGAAGCTTTCTTT. Together with reference TRBV7-3 and TRBJ1-1, the CDR3 gives the full variable domain: GAGVSQTPSNKVTEKGKYVELRCDPISGHTALYWYRQSLGQGPEFLIYFQGTGAADDSGLPNDRFFAVRPEGSVSTLKIQRTERGDSAVYLCASSTQGGTEAFFGQGTRLTVV.

The table lists this clone with a count of one. The V gene is TRBV10-3, the J gene TRBJ1-2, with a possible D match to TRBD1 (5 bases). CDR3 length: 14 amino acids. V was pared by 9 bases and J by 5 bases, with 19 bases between. CDR1 ENHRY and CDR2 SYGVKD come from the germline V gene. The CDR3 loop reads CAISRDSYSYGYTF. The CDR3 nucleotides are TGTGCCATTTCCCGGGACTCGTATTCTTATGGCTACACCTTC.

The J gene is TRBJ1-4, the V gene TRBV27; D unclear. The CDR3 is 15 residues long. Germline loops: CDR1 MNHEY, CDR2 SMNVEV (reference sequence). V lost 3 bases to trimming and J lost 0 bases, with 8 bases between them. CDR3 coding DNA: TGTGCCAGCAGTTTTCAGTTTGCAACTAATGAAAAACTGTTTTTT. This sequence encodes CASSFQFATNEKLFF.

The V gene is TRBV4-1, the J gene TRBJ2-6; no firm D call. From germline, CDR1 is MGHRA and CDR2 YSYEKL. The CDR3 extends over 11 amino acids. The V end lost 1 base, the J end lost 12 bases, and 4 bases lay between the germline ends. The CDR3 nucleotides are TGCGCCAGCAGCCAAGGAGTCGTCCTGACTTTC. Amino acid sequence: CASSQGVVLTF.

The rearrangement joins TRBV14 to TRBJ2-2; 11 bases match TRBD2. Germline values: CDR1 SGHDN, CDR2 FVKESK. J gave up 0 bases and V 3 bases, and 9 bases lay outside the gene matches. The CDR3 consists of 19 residues. CDR3 nucleotides: TGTGCCAGCAGCCAGTTTCTAGCGGGGGGTGTCGCGAACACCGGGGAGCTGTTTTTT. This encodes CASSQFLAGGVANTGELFF.

The chain uses TRBV27 and TRBJ2-3, with D perhaps TRBD2 (7 bases). There are 12 residues in the CDR3. The V end lost 8 bases, the J end lost 4 bases, and 10 bases lay between the germline ends. In germline, CDR1 is MNHEY, CDR2 SMNVEV (reference sequence). CDR3 sequence (DNA): TGTGCCAGCGGGGGGGGGCCAGATACGCAGTATTTT. It is translated as CASGGGPDTQYF.

V is TRBV5-4 and J is TRBJ1-4, with 9 bases matching TRBD1. The CDR3 is made up of 15 amino acids. J gave up 5 bases and V 4 bases, and 6 bases lay outside the gene matches. The germline V gene encodes CDR1 SGHNT and CDR2 YYREEE (reference sequence). This CDR3 reads CASSQDRGSNEKLFF. The CDR3 region has the DNA TGTGCCAGCAGCCAGGACAGGGGTAGCAATGAAAAACTGTTTTTT.

The count of this clone is one. V and J are TRBV6-5 and TRBJ1-2; D ambiguous. Germline V gene sequence: CDR1 MNHEY, CDR2 SVGAGI. Trimming left V 4 bases short and J 4 bases short, with 13 bases between. CDR3 length: 14 amino acids. In nucleotides, the CDR3 is TGTGCCAGCAGTTCTGGGGAGCCCCCCTATGGCTACACCTTC. Translation gives CASSSGEPPYGYTF.

The J gene is TRBJ1-2, the V gene TRBV5-6, with D tentatively TRBD1 (6 bases). The CDR3 is made up of 14 amino acids. Germline V gene data show CDR1 as SGHDT and CDR2 as YYEEEE. Deletions cut 4 bases from V and 2 bases from J, with 12 bases between. The CDR3 region is CASSIGQINYGYTF. DNA for the CDR3: TGTGCCAGCAGCATAGGACAGATCAACTATGGCTACACCTTC.

CDR3 coding DNA: TGTGCCAGCAGTGGGGACAGGGGTACTGAAGCTTTCTTT. Translating gives CASSGDRGTEAFF. The chain links TRBV2 to TRBJ1-1; 10 positions match TRBD1. Germline V gene sequence: CDR1 SNHLY, CDR2 FYNNEI. V was pared by 4 bases and J by 5 bases, with 1 base of the junction left unmatched. CDR3 length equals 13 residues.

The chain is built from TRBV10-3 and TRBJ1-4; D gene uncertain. The CDR3 contains 15 residues. Per the germline V gene, CDR1 is ENHRY and CDR2 is SYGVKD. Trimming pared 4 bases from V and 8 bases from J, leaving 17 bases between. CDR3 DNA sequence: TGTGCCATCAGTGTAGACTCCGGTCGGAACGAAAAACTGTTTTTT. This codes for CAISVDSGRNEKLFF.

The chain uses TRBV5-1 and TRBJ2-5; the D gene is possibly TRBD1 (5 bases). The V end lost 3 bases, the J end lost 5 bases, and 14 bases lay between the germline ends. CDR3 size: 14 residues. Per germline, CDR1 SGHRS and CDR2 YFSETQ. The CDR3 nucleotides are TGCGCCAGCAGCTCCCAGGGCACCTACGAGACCCAGTACTTC. It codes for CASSSQGTYETQYF.

V is TRBV11-3 and J is TRBJ1-6; D is ambiguous. Trimming pared 5 bases from V and 7 bases from J, leaving 3 bases between. Germline lookup yields CDR1 SGHNT and CDR2 YENEEA. This CDR3 has 11 amino acids. The chain's CDR3 is CASSLNSPLHF. In nucleotides, the CDR3 is TGTGCCAGCAGCCTGAATTCACCCCTCCACTTT.

The chain recombines TRBV6-6 with TRBJ2-1; 8 positions agree with TRBD2. CDR3 length: 13 residues. The V gene end was trimmed by 10 bases and the J gene end by 9 bases; junction bases not matched to a gene: 11. Germline CDR1 and CDR2: MNHNY and SVGAGI (reference sequence). CDR3 residues: CATGTSGAGEQFF. The DNA of the CDR3 is TGTGCCACCGGGACTAGTGGGGCGGGTGAGCAGTTCTTC.

J is TRBJ2-1 and V is TRBV29-1; 8 bases are shared with TRBD2. This CDR3 has 14 amino acids. Germline CDR1 reads SQVTM; CDR2 reads ANQGSEA. The CDR3 DNA reads as TGCAGTGTCCGCGGGGGGCCTTCCTACAATGAGCAGTTCTTC. Translating gives CSVRGGPSYNEQFF.

The genes are TRBV30 and TRBJ1-3; D is unresolved. The V end was cut by 5 bases, the J end by 11 bases, with 7 bases between. Germline CDR1 reads GTSNPN; CDR2 reads SVGIG (reference sequence). CDR3 length equals 9 residues. The DNA for the CDR3 is TGTGCCTGGGGGCCCCCCATATATTTT. The encoded protein is CAWGPPIYF.

This chain uses TRBV5-1 with TRBJ1-3; the match to TRBD1 covers 7 bases. V lost 3 bases to trimming and J lost 4 bases; unmatched junction nucleotides: 7. The V gene's germline CDR1 is SGHRS and CDR2 YFSETQ. This CDR3 comprises 15 residues. CDR3 in amino acids: CASSSTGDVGNTIYF. The CDR3 region has the DNA TGCGCCAGCAGCTCAACAGGGGACGTCGGAAACACCATATATTTT. Full variable domain (rest looked up from reference TRBV5-1 and TRBJ1-3): KAGVTQTPRYLIKTRGQQVTLSCSPISGHRSVSWYQQTPGQGLQFLFEYFSETQRNKGNFPGRFSGRQFSNSRSEMNVSTLELGDSALYLCASSSTGDVGNTIYFGEGSWLTVV.

The chain has TRBV9 and TRBJ2-5; 7 bases fit TRBD1. The CDR3 is made up of 15 amino acids. The germline gives CDR1 SGDLS, CDR2 YYNGEE. V dropped 3 bases and J dropped 1; count of bases not matched to a gene: 6. The CDR3 here is CASSESGTAQETQYF. Written as DNA, the CDR3 is TGTGCCAGCAGCGAGTCCGGGACAGCCCAAGAGACCCAGTACTTC.

The rearrangement links TRBV19 to TRBJ1-5; TRBD1 matches at 8 bases. CDR3 length: 15 amino acids. The germline gives CDR1 LNHDA, CDR2 SQIVND (reference sequence). Trimming took 3 bases from V and 2 from J; bases not matched to a gene: 3. CDR3 sequence: CASSIRGLGNQPQHF. Here the CDR3 DNA reads TGTGCCAGTAGTATCAGGGGGCTTGGCAATCAGCCCCAGCATTTT.

This clone came up once. The sample has other DNA sequences that encode this CDR3 too. The chain links TRBV9 to TRBJ2-1; perhaps TRBD2 as D (6 bases). Germline loops: CDR1 SGDLS, CDR2 YYNGEE. The CDR3 sequence is 15 residues long. Between the trimmed V and J ends, which lost 2 bases and 4 bases, there was a span of 13 bases. CDR3 amino acids: CASSVGGDEYNEQFF. The CDR3 DNA is TGTGCCAGCAGCGTGGGCGGGGACGAGTACAATGAGCAGTTCTTC.

This clone showed up just once. The rearrangement links TRBV5-4 to TRBJ1-1; 7 bases align to TRBD1. The CDR3 runs 14 residues. The germline V gene encodes CDR1 SGHNT and CDR2 YYREEE (reference sequence). V lost 0 bases to trimming and J lost 3 bases; unmatched junction nucleotides: 2. CDR3 in DNA: TGTGCCAGCAGCTTGGGACAGGGCTACACTGAAGCTTTCTTT. Translation gives CASSLGQGYTEAFF. The whole variable domain, remainder taken from reference TRBV5-4 and TRBJ1-1, is ETGVTQSPTHLIKTRGQQVTLRCSSQSGHNTVSWYQQALGQGPQFIFQYYREEENGRGNFPPRFSGLQFPNYSSELNVNALELDDSALYLCASSLGQGYTEAFFGQGTRLTVV.

The sample holds one count of this clone. The gene calls are TRBV3-1 (or the pseudogene TRBV3-2) and TRBJ2-7; 8 nucleotides agree with TRBD2. CDR1 is LGHDT, CDR2 YNNKEL, per germline (reference sequence). J was trimmed by 5 bases and V by 3 bases; bases with no gene match: 0. The CDR3 is 12 amino acids. The CDR3 bases are TGTGCCAGCAGCCAGACTAGCGACGAGCAGTACTTC. Encoded protein: CASSQTSDEQYF.

The J gene is TRBJ2-2, the V gene TRBV7-2; D remains unclear. Germline values: CDR1 SGHTA, CDR2 FQGNSA. The CDR3 runs to 17 residues. V lost 2 bases to trimming and J lost 1 base, with 14 bases between them. The CDR3 here is CASSLIVRVGNTGELFF. In nucleotides, the CDR3 is TGTGCCAGCAGCTTAATTGTCCGGGTGGGGAACACCGGGGAGCTGTTTTTT.

V is TRBV7-2 and J is TRBJ2-7; possible D gene TRBD2, 6 bases. This CDR3 has 13 amino acids. Trimming removed 4 bases from V and 2 bases from J, with 9 bases in between. Looked up from germline, CDR1 is SGHTA and CDR2 is FQGNSA. The CDR3 DNA follows: TGTGCCAGCAGCTCCTGGGGGGCCTACGAGCAGTACTTC. This codes for CASSSWGAYEQYF. Variable domain in full (rest from reference TRBV7-2 and TRBJ2-7): GAGVSQSPSNKVTEKGKDVELRCDPISGHTALYWYRQSLGQGLEFLIYFQGNSAPDKSGLPSDRFSAERTGGSVSTLTIQRTQQEDSAVYLCASSSWGAYEQYFGPGTRLTVT.

There are a few counts of this clone. V usage is TRBV9 and J usage is TRBJ1-6, with D uncertain. Trimming removed 0 bases at V and 1 base at J, with 11 bases between. The CDR3 covers 17 residues. The germline V gene encodes CDR1 SGDLS and CDR2 YYNGEE. The CDR3 here is CASSVDSGLSYNSPLHF. Here the CDR3 DNA reads TGTGCCAGCAGCGTAGATAGTGGACTTTCCTATAATTCACCCCTCCACTTT.

This clone was detected only once. The CDR3 nucleotides read TGTGCCAGCGGTGGACAGGGAGCTGAAGCTTTCTTT. It specifies CASGGQGAEAFF. The V call is TRBV11-2, the J call TRBJ1-1, with 8 positions matching TRBD1. The CDR3 loop spans 12 amino acids. The ends lost 8 bases at V and 6 bases at J; junction bases unmatched: 5. CDR1 is SGHAT, CDR2 FQNNGV, per germline. The whole variable domain, filled in from reference TRBV11-2 and TRBJ1-1, reads EAGVAQSPRYKIIEKRQSVAFWCNPISGHATLYWYQQILGQGPKLLIQFQNNGVVDDSQLPKDRFSAERLKGVDSTLKIQPAKLEDSAVYLCASGGQGAEAFFGQGTRLTVV.

The rearrangement joins TRBV6-5 to TRBJ1-2, with 9 bases lining up with TRBD1. This CDR3 has 15 amino acids. V trimming: 4 bases; J trimming: 7 bases; junction bases outside the gene matches: 10. The germline V gene encodes CDR1 MNHEY and CDR2 SVGAGI. The CDR3: CASSFDGQGIIGYTF. The CDR3 DNA sequence: TGTGCCAGCAGTTTTGACGGACAGGGGATAATTGGCTACACCTTC.

The chain is built from TRBV10-3 and TRBJ1-3; perhaps TRBD1 as D (5 bases). The CDR3 is made up of 16 amino acids. Germline CDR1 is ENHRY and CDR2 is SYGVKD. V lost 4 bases and J 0 bases, leaving 13 bases between the germline ends. The CDR3 DNA reads TGTGCCATCAGTGGGGCGGGGCCTGGCTCTGGAAACACCATATATTTT. Translating it yields CAISGAGPGSGNTIYF.

The CDR3, as DNA: TGTGCCAGCAGCTCGAGGGCGAACACTGAAGCTTTCTTT. This gives the protein CASSSRANTEAFF. The rearrangement links TRBV7-2 to TRBJ1-1; D gene uncertain. Trimming stripped 4 bases from V and 1 base from J, with 7 bases between. The CDR3 contains 13 residues. Germline CDR1 SGHTA, CDR2 FQGNSA. Variable domain in full (rest from reference TRBV7-2 and TRBJ1-1): GAGVSQSPSNKVTEKGKDVELRCDPISGHTALYWYRQSLGQGLEFLIYFQGNSAPDKSGLPSDRFSAERTGGSVSTLTIQRTQQEDSAVYLCASSSRANTEAFFGQGTRLTVV.